This T cell receptor (beta chain) appears in the sequencing data of a study of blood T cell repertoires in COVID-19. Per the germline V gene, CDR1 is SGHAT and CDR2 is FQNNGV. The CDR3 is 16 residues long. V gave up 7 bases and J gave up 2 bases; unmatched junction bases: 13. As originally analysed: Estimates of nucleated cell counts were drawn from the amplification of reference gene primers. Assay: immunoSEQ multiplex PCR; the TCRdb copy retains only in-frame clones and omits some. That table gives V, J and clone size, and the DNA gave D and trimming. The table includes more than 200,000 clones, around 87% detected once.

J is TRBJ1-2 and V is TRBV11-2, with TRBD1 identical over 7 bases. The TCR originated in an older woman with COVID-19, enrolled during active disease. The sample was peripheral blood. As DNA, the CDR3 is TGTGCCAGCAACTCGGGACAGAAGATTAAAAACTATGGCTACACCTTC. Translation gives CASNSGQKIKNYGYTF.